This record covers a single T cell receptor beta chain. TCRdb's table, derived via immunoSEQ multiplex PCR, lists solely in-frame clones and lacks some. Its clone listing holds some 190,000 clones. The germline V and J ends were trimmed by 4 bases and 8 bases, with 13 bases remaining between them. This CDR3 has 14 amino acids. Germline CDR1 reads SGDLS; CDR2 reads YYNGEE. The data are from a study of control samples from healthy donors and cancer patients. The chain couples TRBV9 to TRBJ1-6, with D unclear. The sequenced sample consisted of blood. The sequence came from a woman in her 30s in good health. CDR3 residues: CASSQTLEDSPLHF. CDR3 DNA sequence: TGTGCCAGCAGCCAGACACTGGAGGATTCACCCCTCCACTTT.